The clone carrying this T cell receptor (beta chain) was seen a handful of times. Those enrolled, adults aged roughly 18 to 90 years, came from some 25 US areas. Participants' own reports of clinical history determined their cohort assignment. Symptom resolution, clearance, or two negative PCRs marked the recovered donors of Cohort 3. The data derive from a study of blood T cell repertoires in COVID-19. Turning to the study itself: Sources were T cells, B-cell-depleted T cells, or PBMCs; the material itself was cDNA or gDNA.

Here immunoSEQ multiplex PCR was the method, and the copy in TCRdb shows in-frame clones only, minus some. The sample shows more than 200,000 clones, 84% of them seen only once. The sequencing input was PBMCs or T cells enriched from blood (not recorded which). The source of this sequence is a man aged 60-69 years who had recovered from COVID-19.

CDR3 region: CASSARSGSDTQYF. The CDR3 DNA is TGTGCCAGCAGCGCGAGAAGCGGGTCAGATACGCAGTATTTT. The chain recombines TRBV7-3 with TRBJ2-3; D perhaps matches TRBD2 (6 bases). CDR3 length: 14 amino acids. Germline V gene lookup returns CDR1 SGHTA and CDR2 FQGTGA. V shed 5 bases and J shed 4 bases, with 13 bases lying between them.